These T cell receptor beta chains were read from a single sample in a study of CD8+CD57+ T cells in acquired aplastic anemia. MiXCR, applied by TCRdb to the reads, yields one record per CDR3 protein. The sample has some 160,000 distinct CDR3 sequences, 40% to 60% seen once. What was sequenced was sorted CD4+, CD8+, or CD8+CD57+ T cells (not recorded which) from PBMCs. All receptors derive from a human donor with aplastic anemia. CDR3s include the opening cysteine and the closing phenylalanine or tryptophan. The order of the fields is CDR3 protein, CDR3 DNA, V gene, J gene, clone size, D gene. The D gene is left open where the match is weak. Clone size, where shown, is once, few, many, or a class for clones that have expanded.

cdr3_aa: CASSEVGTSGRLTSSYEQYF; cdr3_nt: TGTGCCAGCAGTGAAGTCGGGACTAGCGGGAGGCTAACATCGTCCTACGAGCAGTACTTC; v_call: TRBV2; j_call: TRBJ2-7; clone_size: -; d_call: TRBD2
cdr3_aa: CSAPLPWAAEYTDTQYF; cdr3_nt: TGCAGTGCTCCACTCCCTTGGGCAGCGGAGTACACAGATACGCAGTATTTT; v_call: TRBV20-1; j_call: TRBJ2-3; clone_size: many; d_call: -
cdr3_aa: CASSHPSLYEQYF; cdr3_nt: TGTGCCAGCAGCCACCCTAGCCTCTACGAGCAGTACTTC; v_call: TRBV14; j_call: TRBJ2-7; clone_size: -; d_call: -
cdr3_aa: CASSPTTGLINSPLHF; cdr3_nt: TGTGCCAGCAGCCCTACGACAGGGCTAATCAATTCACCCCTCCACTTT; v_call: TRBV2; j_call: TRBJ1-6; clone_size: -; d_call: TRBD1
cdr3_aa: CASSLAGTGILYEQYF; cdr3_nt: TGTGCCAGCAGTCTTGCCGGGACAGGCATACTCTACGAGCAGTACTTC; v_call: TRBV12-3/TRBV12-4; j_call: TRBJ2-7; clone_size: many; d_call: TRBD1
cdr3_aa: CASSSMESGMADTQYF; cdr3_nt: TGTGCCAGCAGCTCCATGGAGAGCGGGATGGCAGATACGCAGTATTTT; v_call: TRBV11-1; j_call: TRBJ2-3; clone_size: -; d_call: TRBD2
cdr3_aa: CASSQIQGPYSGNTIYF; cdr3_nt: TGTGCCAGCAGCCAAATACAGGGGCCATACTCTGGAAACACCATATATTTT; v_call: TRBV14; j_call: TRBJ1-3; clone_size: few; d_call: TRBD1
cdr3_aa: CASSVTSGRGRTGELFF; cdr3_nt: TGTGCCAGCAGCGTTACTAGCGGGAGGGGTCGGACCGGGGAGCTGTTTTTT; v_call: TRBV9; j_call: TRBJ2-2; clone_size: -; d_call: TRBD2
cdr3_aa: CASRQVKTEAFF; cdr3_nt: TGTGCCAGCAGACAGGTAAAAACTGAAGCTTTCTTT; v_call: TRBV2; j_call: TRBJ1-1; clone_size: many; d_call: -
cdr3_aa: CASSPPMGQGANEQFF; cdr3_nt: TGTGCCAGCAGCCCCCCGATGGGGCAGGGGGCCAATGAGCAGTTCTTC; v_call: TRBV7-9; j_call: TRBJ2-1; clone_size: many; d_call: TRBD1
cdr3_aa: CAISTRDWTYEQYF; cdr3_nt: TGTGCCATCAGCACCCGGGACTGGACCTACGAGCAGTACTTC; v_call: TRBV10-3; j_call: TRBJ2-7; clone_size: -; d_call: -
cdr3_aa: CASSQWMGSSQETQYF; cdr3_nt: TGCGCCAGCAGCCAATGGATGGGAAGCAGCCAAGAGACCCAGTACTTC; v_call: TRBV4-3; j_call: TRBJ2-5; clone_size: -; d_call: -
cdr3_aa: CASSYSLSRDRAFF; cdr3_nt: TGTGCCAGCAGTTACTCTTTGTCGAGAGACAGAGCTTTCTTT; v_call: TRBV6-5; j_call: TRBJ1-1; clone_size: -; d_call: -
cdr3_aa: CASSSVTGAGEQYF; cdr3_nt: TGCGCCAGCAGCTCCGTTACGGGGGCGGGAGAGCAGTACTTC; v_call: TRBV5-1; j_call: TRBJ2-7; clone_size: -; d_call: -
cdr3_aa: CASSAGPYYNEQFF; cdr3_nt: TGTGCCAGCAGCGCCGGGCCCTACTACAATGAGCAGTTCTTC; v_call: TRBV6-5; j_call: TRBJ2-1; clone_size: many; d_call: -
cdr3_aa: CASSVDGQKETQYF; cdr3_nt: TGTGCCAGCAGCGTAGACGGACAGAAAGAGACCCAGTACTTC; v_call: TRBV9; j_call: TRBJ2-5; clone_size: once; d_call: -
cdr3_aa: CSVTISYEQCF; cdr3_nt: TGCAGCGTTACAATCTCCTACGAGCAGTGCTTC; v_call: TRBV29-1; j_call: TRBJ2-7; clone_size: many; d_call: -
cdr3_aa: CASSLAGQGRGEQYF; cdr3_nt: TGCGCCAGCAGCTTGGCCGGGCAGGGTAGGGGCGAGCAGTACTTC; v_call: TRBV5-1; j_call: TRBJ2-7; clone_size: -; d_call: -
cdr3_aa: CASSIAAGQNEQYF; cdr3_nt: TGTGCCAGTAGTATAGCCGCAGGGCAGAATGAGCAGTACTTC; v_call: TRBV19; j_call: TRBJ2-7; clone_size: -; d_call: -
cdr3_aa: CASSPDTQPQHF; cdr3_nt: TGTGCCAGCAGCCCAGACACTCAGCCCCAGCATTTT; v_call: TRBV7-2; j_call: TRBJ1-5; clone_size: -; d_call: -
cdr3_aa: CARSGELFF; cdr3_nt: TGTGCCAGATCCGGGGAGCTGTTTTTT; v_call: TRBV7-9; j_call: TRBJ2-2; clone_size: -; d_call: -
cdr3_aa: CAWNTGDGTDTQYF; cdr3_nt: TGTGCCTGGAATACAGGGGATGGAACAGATACGCAGTATTTT; v_call: TRBV30; j_call: TRBJ2-3; clone_size: few; d_call: TRBD1
cdr3_aa: CASSVAAYGYTF; cdr3_nt: TGTGCCAGCAGCGTAGCGGCCTATGGCTACACCTTC; v_call: TRBV9; j_call: TRBJ1-2; clone_size: -; d_call: -
cdr3_aa: CSVGQRADTQYF; cdr3_nt: TGCAGCGTAGGACAGCGGGCAGATACGCAGTATTTT; v_call: TRBV29-1; j_call: TRBJ2-3; clone_size: -; d_call: -
cdr3_aa: CASSLIGAAGAEAFF; cdr3_nt: TGTGCCAGCAGCTTAATTGGGGCCGCGGGGGCTGAAGCTTTCTTT; v_call: TRBV7-2; j_call: TRBJ1-1; clone_size: many; d_call: -
cdr3_aa: CASSSSWTGSGRTGELFF; cdr3_nt: TGTGCCAGCAGCAGCTCGTGGACAGGGTCGGGTCGGACCGGGGAGCTGTTTTTT; v_call: TRBV11-1; j_call: TRBJ2-2; clone_size: -; d_call: TRBD1
cdr3_aa: CSVAGTSENTGELFF; cdr3_nt: TGCAGCGTAGCGGGGACTAGCGAGAACACCGGGGAGCTGTTTTTT; v_call: TRBV29-1; j_call: TRBJ2-2; clone_size: -; d_call: TRBD2
cdr3_aa: CASSLLSDSTDTQYF; cdr3_nt: TGTGCCAGCAGTTTATTGTCGGACAGCACAGATACGCAGTATTTT; v_call: TRBV27; j_call: TRBJ2-3; clone_size: few; d_call: -
cdr3_aa: CASSIGIITEAFF; cdr3_nt: TGTGCCAGTAGTATAGGTATAATAACTGAAGCTTTCTTT; v_call: TRBV19; j_call: TRBJ1-1; clone_size: -; d_call: -
cdr3_aa: CASSDDSYSYNSPLHF; cdr3_nt: TGTGCCAGCAGTGACGACAGTTACTCCTATAATTCACCCCTCCACTTT; v_call: TRBV6-4; j_call: TRBJ1-6; clone_size: -; d_call: -
cdr3_aa: CASSPGSTDAFF; cdr3_nt: TGTGCCAGCAGTCCAGGGAGCACTGACGCTTTCTTC; v_call: TRBV7-9; j_call: TRBJ1-1; clone_size: -; d_call: -
cdr3_aa: CASSPRGRGEVETQYF; cdr3_nt: TGTGCCAGCAGCCCGAGGGGGAGAGGAGAGGTTGAGACCCAGTACTTC; v_call: TRBV14; j_call: TRBJ2-5; clone_size: many; d_call: -
cdr3_aa: CSALAGGVRTDTQYF; cdr3_nt: TGCAGTGCCCTCGCGGGGGGAGTAAGGACAGATACGCAGTATTTT; v_call: TRBV20-1; j_call: TRBJ2-3; clone_size: -; d_call: TRBD2
cdr3_aa: CASSLDGTASNQPQHF; cdr3_nt: TGCGCCAGCAGCTTGGACGGGACAGCTAGCAATCAGCCCCAGCATTTT; v_call: TRBV5-1; j_call: TRBJ1-5; clone_size: -; d_call: TRBD1
cdr3_aa: CSANRANQPQHF; cdr3_nt: TGCAGTGCTAACCGGGCTAATCAGCCCCAGCATTTT; v_call: TRBV20-1; j_call: TRBJ1-5; clone_size: -; d_call: -
cdr3_aa: CASSQDLLLAGGRSYEQYF; cdr3_nt: TGTGCCAGCAGCCAAGATCTCTTGCTAGCGGGGGGCCGGTCCTACGAGCAGTACTTC; v_call: TRBV3-1; j_call: TRBJ2-7; clone_size: -; d_call: TRBD2
cdr3_aa: CAISESMGGPPETQYF; cdr3_nt: TGTGCCATCAGTGAGTCGATGGGGGGGCCTCCAGAGACCCAGTACTTC; v_call: TRBV10-3; j_call: TRBJ2-5; clone_size: few; d_call: -
cdr3_aa: CAISEVSGTSTYNEQFF; cdr3_nt: TGTGCCATCAGTGAAGTTTCCGGGACTAGCACCTACAATGAGCAGTTCTTC; v_call: TRBV10-3; j_call: TRBJ2-1; clone_size: -; d_call: TRBD2
cdr3_aa: CSARRTEAFF; cdr3_nt: TGCAGTGCTAGAAGGACTGAAGCTTTCTTT; v_call: TRBV20-1; j_call: TRBJ1-1; clone_size: -; d_call: -
cdr3_aa: CASSETGRNTEAFF; cdr3_nt: TGTGCCAGCAGTGAGACAGGGAGGAACACTGAAGCTTTCTTT; v_call: TRBV25-1; j_call: TRBJ1-1; clone_size: -; d_call: TRBD1
cdr3_aa: CASSEYKYNEQFF; cdr3_nt: TGTGCCAGCAGTGAATACAAATACAATGAGCAGTTCTTC; v_call: TRBV25-1; j_call: TRBJ2-1; clone_size: -; d_call: -
cdr3_aa: CAWSLTGKSYEQYF; cdr3_nt: TGTGCCTGGAGCTTGACAGGGAAGTCCTACGAGCAGTACTTC; v_call: TRBV30; j_call: TRBJ2-7; clone_size: -; d_call: TRBD1
cdr3_aa: CASSLLGHYGYTF; cdr3_nt: TGTGCCAGCAGCTTATTGGGGCACTATGGCTACACCTTC; v_call: TRBV7-2; j_call: TRBJ1-2; clone_size: -; d_call: -
cdr3_aa: CASSLSGGDEQYF; cdr3_nt: TGTGCCAGCAGTCTTAGCGGGGGAGACGAGCAGTACTTC; v_call: TRBV2; j_call: TRBJ2-7; clone_size: many; d_call: TRBD2
cdr3_aa: CASSYSWGPNTEAFF; cdr3_nt: TGTGCCAGCAGTTACTCGTGGGGGCCGAACACTGAAGCTTTCTTT; v_call: TRBV6-5; j_call: TRBJ1-1; clone_size: few; d_call: -
cdr3_aa: CASSLAAANYGYTF; cdr3_nt: TGTGCCAGCAGCTTAGCGGCAGCTAACTATGGCTACACCTTC; v_call: TRBV7-9; j_call: TRBJ1-2; clone_size: many; d_call: -
cdr3_aa: CASSFRARDPVVGELFF; cdr3_nt: TGTGCCAGCAGCTTCCGGGCCAGGGATCCTGTTGTCGGGGAGCTGTTTTTT; v_call: TRBV11-2; j_call: TRBJ2-2; clone_size: -; d_call: -
cdr3_aa: CASNLGQGGSPLHF; cdr3_nt: TGCGCCAGCAACCTGGGACAGGGGGGTTCACCCCTCCACTTT; v_call: TRBV10-2; j_call: TRBJ1-6; clone_size: few; d_call: TRBD1
cdr3_aa: CASSQAWGLSYNEQFF; cdr3_nt: TGCGCCAGCAGCCAAGCTTGGGGCCTCTCCTACAATGAGCAGTTCTTC; v_call: TRBV4-3; j_call: TRBJ2-1; clone_size: -; d_call: -
cdr3_aa: CASSSVGANYEQYF; cdr3_nt: TGTGCCAGCAGTTCGGTGGGGGCCAACTACGAGCAGTACTTC; v_call: TRBV27; j_call: TRBJ2-7; clone_size: many; d_call: -